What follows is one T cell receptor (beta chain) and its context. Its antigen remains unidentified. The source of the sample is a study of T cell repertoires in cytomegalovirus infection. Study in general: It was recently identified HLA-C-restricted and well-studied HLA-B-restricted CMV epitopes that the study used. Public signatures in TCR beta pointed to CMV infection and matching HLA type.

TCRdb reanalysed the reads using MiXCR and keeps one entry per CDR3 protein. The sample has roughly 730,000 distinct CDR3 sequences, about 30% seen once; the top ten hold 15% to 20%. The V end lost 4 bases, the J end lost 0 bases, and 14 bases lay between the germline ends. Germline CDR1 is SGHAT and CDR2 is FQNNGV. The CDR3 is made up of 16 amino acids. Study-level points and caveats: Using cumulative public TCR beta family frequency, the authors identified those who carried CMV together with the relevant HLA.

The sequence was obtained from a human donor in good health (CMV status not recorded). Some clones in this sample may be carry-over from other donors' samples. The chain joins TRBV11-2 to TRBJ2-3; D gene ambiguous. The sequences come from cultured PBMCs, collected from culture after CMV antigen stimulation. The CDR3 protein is CASSSFSWPSTDTQYF. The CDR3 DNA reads TGTGCCAGCAGCTCCTTCTCGTGGCCTAGCACAGATACGCAGTATTTT. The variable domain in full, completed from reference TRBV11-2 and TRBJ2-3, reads EAGVAQSPRYKIIEKRQSVAFWCNPISGHATLYWYQQILGQGPKLLIQFQNNGVVDDSQLPKDRFSAERLKGVDSTLKIQPAKLEDSAVYLCASSSFSWPSTDTQYFGPGTRLTVL.